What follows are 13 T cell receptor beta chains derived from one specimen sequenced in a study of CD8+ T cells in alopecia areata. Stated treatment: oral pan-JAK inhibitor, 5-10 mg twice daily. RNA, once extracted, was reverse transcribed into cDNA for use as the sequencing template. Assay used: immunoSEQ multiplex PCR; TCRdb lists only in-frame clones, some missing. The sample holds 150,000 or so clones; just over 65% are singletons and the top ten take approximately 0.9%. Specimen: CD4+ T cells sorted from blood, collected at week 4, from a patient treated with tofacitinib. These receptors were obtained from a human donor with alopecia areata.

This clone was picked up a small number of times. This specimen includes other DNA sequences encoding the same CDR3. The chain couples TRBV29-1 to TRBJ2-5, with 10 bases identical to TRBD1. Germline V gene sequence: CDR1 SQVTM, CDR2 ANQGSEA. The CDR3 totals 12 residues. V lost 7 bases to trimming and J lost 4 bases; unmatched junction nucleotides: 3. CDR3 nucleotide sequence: TGCAGCGCCCGGACAGGGGGAGAGACCCAGTACTTC. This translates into CSARTGGETQYF.

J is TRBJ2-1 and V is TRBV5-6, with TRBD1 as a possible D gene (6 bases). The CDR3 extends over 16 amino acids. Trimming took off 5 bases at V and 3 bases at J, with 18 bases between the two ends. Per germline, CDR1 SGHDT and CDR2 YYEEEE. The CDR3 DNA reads TGTGCCAGCAGTGAACAGGGCTCACTCTACTACAATGAGCAGTTCTTC. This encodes CASSEQGSLYYNEQFF.

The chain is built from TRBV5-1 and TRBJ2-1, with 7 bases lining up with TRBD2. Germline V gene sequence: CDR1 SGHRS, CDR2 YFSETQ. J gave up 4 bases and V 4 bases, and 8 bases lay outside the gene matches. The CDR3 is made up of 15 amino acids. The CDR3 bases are TGCGCCAGCAGCCTCACCGGGACTATATACAATGAGCAGTTCTTC. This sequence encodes CASSLTGTIYNEQFF.

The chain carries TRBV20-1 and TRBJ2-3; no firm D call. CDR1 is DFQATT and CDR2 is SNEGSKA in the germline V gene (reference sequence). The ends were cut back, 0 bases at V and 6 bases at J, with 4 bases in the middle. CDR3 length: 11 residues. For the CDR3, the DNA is TGCAGTGCTAGAGATTTGGATACGCAGTATTTT. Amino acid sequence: CSARDLDTQYF.

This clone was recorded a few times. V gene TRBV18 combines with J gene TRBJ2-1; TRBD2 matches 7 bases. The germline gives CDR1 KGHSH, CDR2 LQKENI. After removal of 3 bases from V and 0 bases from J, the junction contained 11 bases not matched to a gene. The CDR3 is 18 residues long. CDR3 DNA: TGTGCCAGCTCACCCCAGCGGGACGTCTTTAGCTCCTACAATGAGCAGTTCTTC. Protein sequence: CASSPQRDVFSSYNEQFF.

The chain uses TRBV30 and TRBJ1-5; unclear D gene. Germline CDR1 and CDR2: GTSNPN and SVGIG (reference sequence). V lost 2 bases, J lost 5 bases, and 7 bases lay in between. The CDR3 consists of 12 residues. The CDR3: CAWSPSDQPQHF. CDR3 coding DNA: TGTGCCTGGAGTCCCAGTGATCAGCCCCAGCATTTT.

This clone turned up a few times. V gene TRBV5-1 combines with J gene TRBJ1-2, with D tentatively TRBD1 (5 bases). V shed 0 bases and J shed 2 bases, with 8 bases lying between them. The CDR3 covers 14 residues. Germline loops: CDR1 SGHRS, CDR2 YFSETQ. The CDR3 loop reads CASSLVGTNYGYTF. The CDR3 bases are TGCGCCAGCAGCTTGGTGGGGACGAACTATGGCTACACCTTC.

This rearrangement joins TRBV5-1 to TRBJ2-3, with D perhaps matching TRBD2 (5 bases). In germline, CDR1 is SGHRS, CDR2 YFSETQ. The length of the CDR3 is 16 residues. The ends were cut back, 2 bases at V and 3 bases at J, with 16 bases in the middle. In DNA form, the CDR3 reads TGCGCCAGCAGCTTCTCATCAAGGGAGCCAACAGATACGCAGTATTTT. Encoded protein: CASSFSSREPTDTQYF.

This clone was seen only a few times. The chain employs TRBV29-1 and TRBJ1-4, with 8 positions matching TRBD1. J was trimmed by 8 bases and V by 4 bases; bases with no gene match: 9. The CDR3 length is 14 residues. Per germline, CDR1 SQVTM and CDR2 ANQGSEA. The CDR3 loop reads CSVVVQGAREKLFF. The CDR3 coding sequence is TGCAGCGTTGTGGTGCAGGGGGCGAGGGAAAAACTGTTTTTT.

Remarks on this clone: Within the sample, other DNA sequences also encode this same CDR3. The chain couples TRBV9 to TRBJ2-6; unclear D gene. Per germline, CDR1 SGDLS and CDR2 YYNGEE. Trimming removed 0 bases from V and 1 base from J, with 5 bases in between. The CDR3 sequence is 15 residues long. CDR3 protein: CASSVVGSGANVLTF. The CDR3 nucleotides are TGTGCCAGCAGCGTAGTGGGGTCTGGGGCCAACGTCCTGACTTTC.

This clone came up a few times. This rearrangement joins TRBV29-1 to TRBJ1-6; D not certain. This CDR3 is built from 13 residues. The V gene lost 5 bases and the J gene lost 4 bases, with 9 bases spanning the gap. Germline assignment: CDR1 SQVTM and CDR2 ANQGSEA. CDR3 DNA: TGCAGCGTTTCTACGGCTTATAATTCACCCCTCCACTTT. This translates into CSVSTAYNSPLHF.

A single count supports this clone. The CDR3, as DNA: TGTGCCAGCAGGGGGGCTTCCTATGGCTACACCTTC. Its translation is CASRGASYGYTF. The chain couples TRBV25-1 to TRBJ1-2; possible D gene TRBD1, 6 bases. In germline, CDR1 is MGHDK, CDR2 SYGVNS. The CDR3 is made up of 12 amino acids. V lost 6 bases and J 4 bases, leaving 9 bases between the germline ends.

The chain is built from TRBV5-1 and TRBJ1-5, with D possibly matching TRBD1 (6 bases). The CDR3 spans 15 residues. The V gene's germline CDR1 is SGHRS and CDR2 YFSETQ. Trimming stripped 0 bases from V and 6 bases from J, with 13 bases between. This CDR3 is CASSLAGEVGQPQHF. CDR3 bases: TGCGCCAGCAGCTTGGCAGGGGAGGTTGGTCAGCCCCAGCATTTT.